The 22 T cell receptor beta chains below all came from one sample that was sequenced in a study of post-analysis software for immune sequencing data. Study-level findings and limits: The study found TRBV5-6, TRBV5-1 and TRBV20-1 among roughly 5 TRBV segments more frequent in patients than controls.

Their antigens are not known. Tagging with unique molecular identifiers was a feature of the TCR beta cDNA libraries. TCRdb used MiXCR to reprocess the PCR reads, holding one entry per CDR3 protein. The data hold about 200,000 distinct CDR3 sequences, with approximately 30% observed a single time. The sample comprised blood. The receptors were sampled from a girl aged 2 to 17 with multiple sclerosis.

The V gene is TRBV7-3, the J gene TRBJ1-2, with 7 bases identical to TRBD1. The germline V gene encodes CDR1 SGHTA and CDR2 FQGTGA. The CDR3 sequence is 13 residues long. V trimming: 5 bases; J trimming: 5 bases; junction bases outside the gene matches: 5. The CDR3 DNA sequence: TGTGCCAGCAGCCTGACAGGGTATTATGGCTACACCTTC. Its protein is CASSLTGYYGYTF. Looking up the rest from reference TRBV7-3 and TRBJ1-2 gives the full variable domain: GAGVSQTPSNKVTEKGKYVELRCDPISGHTALYWYRQSLGQGPEFLIYFQGTGAADDSGLPNDRFFAVRPEGSVSTLKIQRTERGDSAVYLCASSLTGYYGYTFGSGTRLTVV.

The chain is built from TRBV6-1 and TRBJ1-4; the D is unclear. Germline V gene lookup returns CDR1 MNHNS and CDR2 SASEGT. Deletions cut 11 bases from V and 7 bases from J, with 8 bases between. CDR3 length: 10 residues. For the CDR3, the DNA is TGTGCCGGCGAAGGTGAAAAACTGTTTTTT. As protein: CAGEGEKLFF.

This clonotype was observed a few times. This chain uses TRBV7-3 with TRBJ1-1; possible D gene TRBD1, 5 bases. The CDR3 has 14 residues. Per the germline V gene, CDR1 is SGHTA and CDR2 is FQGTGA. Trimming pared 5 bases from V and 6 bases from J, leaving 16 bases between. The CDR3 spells CASSRLGGEAEAFF. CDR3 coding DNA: TGTGCCAGCAGCCGACTTGGGGGGGAGGCTGAAGCTTTCTTT. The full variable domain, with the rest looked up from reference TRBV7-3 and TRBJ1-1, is GAGVSQTPSNKVTEKGKYVELRCDPISGHTALYWYRQSLGQGPEFLIYFQGTGAADDSGLPNDRFFAVRPEGSVSTLKIQRTERGDSAVYLCASSRLGGEAEAFFGQGTRLTVV.

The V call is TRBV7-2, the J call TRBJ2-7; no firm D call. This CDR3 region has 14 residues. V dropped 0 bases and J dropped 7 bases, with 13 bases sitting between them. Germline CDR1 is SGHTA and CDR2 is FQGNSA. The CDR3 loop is CASSLASSYNEQYF. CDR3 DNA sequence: TGTGCCAGCAGCTTAGCTAGTTCCTACAATGAGCAGTACTTC.

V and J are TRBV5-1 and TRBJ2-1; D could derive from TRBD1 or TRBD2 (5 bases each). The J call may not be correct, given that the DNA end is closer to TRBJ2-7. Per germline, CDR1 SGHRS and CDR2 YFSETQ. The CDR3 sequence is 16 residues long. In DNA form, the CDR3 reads TGCGCCAGCAGCTTGACGGGGCAGTCCTCCTACAATGAGCAGTACTTC. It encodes CASSLTGQSSYNEQYF.

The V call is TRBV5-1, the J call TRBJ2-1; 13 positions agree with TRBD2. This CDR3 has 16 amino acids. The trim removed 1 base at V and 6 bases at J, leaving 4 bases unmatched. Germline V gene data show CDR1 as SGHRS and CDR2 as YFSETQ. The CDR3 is CASSLRTSGSSNEQFF. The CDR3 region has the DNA TGCGCCAGCAGCTTGCGGACTAGCGGGAGCTCCAATGAGCAGTTCTTC.

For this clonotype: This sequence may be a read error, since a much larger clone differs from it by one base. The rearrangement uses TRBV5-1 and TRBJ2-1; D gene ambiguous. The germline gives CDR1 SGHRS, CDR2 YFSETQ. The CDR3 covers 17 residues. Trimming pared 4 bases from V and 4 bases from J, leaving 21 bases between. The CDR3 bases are TGCGCCAGCAGCACTTTCAGGAGAGGCACCGGATACAATGAGCAGTTCTTC. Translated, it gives CASSTFRRGTGYNEQFF.

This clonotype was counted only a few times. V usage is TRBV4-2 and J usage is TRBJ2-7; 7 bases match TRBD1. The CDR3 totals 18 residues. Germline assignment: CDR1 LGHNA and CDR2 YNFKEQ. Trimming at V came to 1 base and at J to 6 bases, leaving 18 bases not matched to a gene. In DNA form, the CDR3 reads TGTGCCAGCAGCCAAGGACCACTTGGGAGACAGGGTTCCGCCGAGCAGTACTTC. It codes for CASSQGPLGRQGSAEQYF.

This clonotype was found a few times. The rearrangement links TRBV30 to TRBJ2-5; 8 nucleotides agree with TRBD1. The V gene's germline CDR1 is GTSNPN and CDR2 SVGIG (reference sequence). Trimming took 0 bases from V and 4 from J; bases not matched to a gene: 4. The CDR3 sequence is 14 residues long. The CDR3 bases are TGTGCCTGGAGTGTAGACAGGGGACGAGAGACCCAGTACTTC. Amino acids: CAWSVDRGRETQYF.

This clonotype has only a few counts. CDR3 nucleotides: TGCAGTGCCCGGACTAGCGGGAGGGTTGGCTCCTACGAGCAGTACTTC. Translating it yields CSARTSGRVGSYEQYF. The V gene is TRBV20-1, the J gene TRBJ2-7; 15 positions agree with TRBD2. This CDR3 has 16 amino acids. Trimming removed 6 bases from V and 0 bases from J; junction bases left unmatched: 6. CDR1 is DFQATT and CDR2 is SNEGSKA in the germline V gene (reference sequence).

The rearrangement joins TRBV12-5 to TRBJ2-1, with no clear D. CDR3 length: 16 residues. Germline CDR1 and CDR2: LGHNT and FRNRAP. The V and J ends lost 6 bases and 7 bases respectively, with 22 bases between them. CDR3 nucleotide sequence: TGTGCTAGTGGCCCCGGGCAATCCGGACGCCTTAATGAGCAGTTCTTC. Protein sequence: CASGPGQSGRLNEQFF.

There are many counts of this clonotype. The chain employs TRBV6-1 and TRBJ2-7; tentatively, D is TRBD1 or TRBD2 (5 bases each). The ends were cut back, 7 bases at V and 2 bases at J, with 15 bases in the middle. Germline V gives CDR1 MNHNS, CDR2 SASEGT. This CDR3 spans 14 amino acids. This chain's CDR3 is CASKRDAATYEQYF. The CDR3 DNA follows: TGTGCCAGCAAACGGGACGCAGCGACCTACGAGCAGTACTTC.

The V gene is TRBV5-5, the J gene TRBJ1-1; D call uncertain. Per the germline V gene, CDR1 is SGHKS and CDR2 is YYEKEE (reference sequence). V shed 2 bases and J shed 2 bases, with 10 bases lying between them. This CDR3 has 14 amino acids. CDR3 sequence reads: CASSFIPGNTEAFF. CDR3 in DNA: TGTGCCAGCAGCTTCATCCCTGGTAACACTGAAGCTTTCTTT.

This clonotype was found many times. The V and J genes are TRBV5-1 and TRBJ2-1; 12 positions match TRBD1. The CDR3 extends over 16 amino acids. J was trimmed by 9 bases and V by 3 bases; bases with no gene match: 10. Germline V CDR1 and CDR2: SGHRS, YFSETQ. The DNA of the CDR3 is TGCGCCAGCAGCTGGTACCTCGGGACAGGGGGCGGTGAGCAGTTCTTC. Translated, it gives CASSWYLGTGGGEQFF.

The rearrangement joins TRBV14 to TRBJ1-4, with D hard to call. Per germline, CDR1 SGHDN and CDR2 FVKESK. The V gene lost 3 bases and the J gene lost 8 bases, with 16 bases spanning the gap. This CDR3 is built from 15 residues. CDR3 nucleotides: TGTGCCAGCAGCCAGGCCAATGGGTACGGGGAAAAACTGTTTTTT. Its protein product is CASSQANGYGEKLFF.

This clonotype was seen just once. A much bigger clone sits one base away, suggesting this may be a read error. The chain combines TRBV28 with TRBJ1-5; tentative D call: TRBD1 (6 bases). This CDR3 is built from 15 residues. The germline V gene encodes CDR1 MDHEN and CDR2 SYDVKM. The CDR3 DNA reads TGTACCAGCAGTTCCCCCAGGGGCCCCAATCAGCCCCAGCATTTT. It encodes CTSSSPRGPNQPQHF.

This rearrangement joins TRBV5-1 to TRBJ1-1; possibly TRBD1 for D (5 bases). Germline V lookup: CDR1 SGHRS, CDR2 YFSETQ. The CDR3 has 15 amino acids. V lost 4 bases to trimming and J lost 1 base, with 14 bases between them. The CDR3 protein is CASSLIPTGNTEAFF. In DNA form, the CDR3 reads TGCGCCAGCAGCCTCATACCTACAGGGAACACTGAAGCTTTCTTT.

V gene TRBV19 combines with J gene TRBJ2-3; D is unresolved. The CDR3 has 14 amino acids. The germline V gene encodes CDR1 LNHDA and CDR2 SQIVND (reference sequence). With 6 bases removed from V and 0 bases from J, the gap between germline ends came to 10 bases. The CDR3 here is CASSIRDSTDTQYF. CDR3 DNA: TGTGCCAGTAGCATTAGAGATAGCACAGATACGCAGTATTTT.

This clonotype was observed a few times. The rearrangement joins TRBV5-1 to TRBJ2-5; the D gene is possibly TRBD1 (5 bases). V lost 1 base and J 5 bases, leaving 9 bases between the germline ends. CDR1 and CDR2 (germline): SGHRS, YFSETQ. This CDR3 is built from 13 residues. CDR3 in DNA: TGCGCCAGCAGCTTGACCCCAGGGGAGACCCAGTACTTC. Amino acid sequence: CASSLTPGETQYF.

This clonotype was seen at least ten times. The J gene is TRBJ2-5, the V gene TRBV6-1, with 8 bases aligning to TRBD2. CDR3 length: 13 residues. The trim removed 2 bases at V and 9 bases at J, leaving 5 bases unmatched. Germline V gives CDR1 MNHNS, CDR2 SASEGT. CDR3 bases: TGTGCCAGCAGTGAAATAGCGGGGCGAGCCCAGTACTTC. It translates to CASSEIAGRAQYF.

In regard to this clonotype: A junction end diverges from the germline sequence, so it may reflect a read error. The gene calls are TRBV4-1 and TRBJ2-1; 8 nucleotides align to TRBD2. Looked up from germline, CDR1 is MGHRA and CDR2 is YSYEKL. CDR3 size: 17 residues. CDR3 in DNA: TGCGCCAGCAGCCAAGAAGAGGGCGGGAGGCCCTACAATGAGCCGTACTTC. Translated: CASSQEEGGRPYNEPYF.

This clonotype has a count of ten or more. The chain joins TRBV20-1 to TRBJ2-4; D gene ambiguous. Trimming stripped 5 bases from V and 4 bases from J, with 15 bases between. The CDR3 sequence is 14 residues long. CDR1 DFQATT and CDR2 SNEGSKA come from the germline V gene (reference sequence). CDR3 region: CSAYAASRKNIQYF. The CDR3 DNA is TGCAGTGCTTATGCCGCCTCGAGGAAAAACATTCAGTACTTC.